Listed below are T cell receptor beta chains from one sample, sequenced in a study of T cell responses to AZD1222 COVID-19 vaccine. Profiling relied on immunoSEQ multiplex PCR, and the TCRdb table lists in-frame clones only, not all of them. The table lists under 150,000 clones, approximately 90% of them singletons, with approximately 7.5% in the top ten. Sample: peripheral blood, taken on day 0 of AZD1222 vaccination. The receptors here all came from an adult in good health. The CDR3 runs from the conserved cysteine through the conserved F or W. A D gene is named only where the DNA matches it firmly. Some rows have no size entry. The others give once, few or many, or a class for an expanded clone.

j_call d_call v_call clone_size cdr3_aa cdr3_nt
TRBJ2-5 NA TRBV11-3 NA CASSAMAAGARRETQYF TGTGCCAGCAGCGCAATGGCGGCAGGGGCGCGCCGGGAGACCCAGTACTTC
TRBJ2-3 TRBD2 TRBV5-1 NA CASSLLADGGDTQYF TGCGCCAGCAGCCTACTAGCGGACGGCGGAGATACGCAGTATTTT
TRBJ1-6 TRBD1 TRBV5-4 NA CASSSTGTGNSPLHF TGTGCCAGCAGCTCCACCGGGACAGGAAATTCACCCCTCCACTTT
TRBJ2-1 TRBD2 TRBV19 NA CASRPPPQAGAYNEQFF TGTGCCAGTAGACCCCCCCCACAGGCGGGAGCTTACAATGAGCAGTTCTTC
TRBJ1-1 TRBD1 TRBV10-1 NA CASSGQGGTEAFF TGCGCCAGCAGTGGACAGGGGGGGACTGAAGCTTTCTTT
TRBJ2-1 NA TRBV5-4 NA CASSLSSFPGEQFF TGTGCCAGCAGCTTGTCCAGCTTCCCCGGTGAGCAGTTCTTC
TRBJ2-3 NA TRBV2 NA CASRAGPYLTDTQYF TGTGCCAGCAGAGCCGGGCCCTACCTCACAGATACGCAGTATTTT
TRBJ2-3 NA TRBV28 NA CASSFTASSTDTQYF TGTGCCAGCAGTTTTACAGCGTCTAGCACAGATACGCAGTATTTT
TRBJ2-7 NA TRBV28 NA CASSSGGRADLYEQYF TGTGCCAGCAGTTCCGGGGGCAGGGCCGATCTCTACGAGCAGTACTTC
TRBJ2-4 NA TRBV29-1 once CSVLSRRGAKNIQYF TGCAGCGTCCTATCTAGACGAGGAGCCAAAAACATTCAGTACTTC
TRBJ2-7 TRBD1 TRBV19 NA CASGQGAYEQYF TGTGCCAGTGGTCAGGGGGCCTACGAGCAGTACTTC
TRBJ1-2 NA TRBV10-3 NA CAIPQRSGYTF TGTGCCATCCCCCAGAGAAGTGGCTACACCTTC
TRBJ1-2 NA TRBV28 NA CASSAPGGIQRYTF TGTGCCAGCAGTGCCCCTGGGGGGATACAACGCTACACCTTC
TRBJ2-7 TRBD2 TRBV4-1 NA CASSQQRESYEQYF TGCGCCAGCAGCCAACAGCGGGAGTCCTACGAGCAGTACTTC
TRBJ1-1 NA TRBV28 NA CASSARRALNTEAFF TGTGCCAGCAGTGCCCGCAGGGCCCTGAACACTGAAGCTTTCTTT
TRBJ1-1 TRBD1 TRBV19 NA CASSNRGQWTEAFF TGTGCCAGTAGTAACAGGGGGCAATGGACTGAAGCTTTCTTT
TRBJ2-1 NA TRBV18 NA CASSPQAGWSLNEQFF TGTGCCAGCTCACCACAGGCAGGGTGGTCTTTGAATGAGCAGTTCTTC
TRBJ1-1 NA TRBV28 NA CASSTLYPNTEAFF TGTGCCAGCAGTACCTTGTATCCGAACACTGAAGCTTTCTTT
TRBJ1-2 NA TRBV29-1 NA CSVEGQNLNYGYTF TGCAGCGTTGAGGGGCAGAATCTAAACTATGGCTACACCTTC
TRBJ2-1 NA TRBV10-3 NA CAISQLETYEQFF TGTGCCATCAGCCAGCTAGAAACGTATGAGCAGTTCTTC
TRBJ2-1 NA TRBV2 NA CASSELGGMGNEQFF TGTGCCAGCAGTGAATTGGGGGGCATGGGCAATGAGCAGTTCTTC
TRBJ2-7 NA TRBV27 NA CASSGWGSYEQYF TGTGCCAGCTCCGGCTGGGGCTCCTACGAGCAGTACTTC
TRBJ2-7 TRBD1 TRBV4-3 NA CASSPGQGVEEQYF TGCGCCAGCAGCCCAGGACAGGGAGTTGAGGAGCAGTACTTC
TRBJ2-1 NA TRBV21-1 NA CASSKTDCSYNEQFF TGTGCCAGCAGCAAGACAGATTGTTCCTACAATGAGCAGTTCTTC
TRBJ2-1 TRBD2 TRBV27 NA CASSPYQTSGRAHEQFF TGTGCCAGCAGTCCTTACCAGACTAGCGGGAGGGCCCATGAGCAGTTCTTC
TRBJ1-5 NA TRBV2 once CASSGEGNQPQHF TGTGCCAGCAGCGGAGAAGGGAATCAGCCCCAGCATTTT
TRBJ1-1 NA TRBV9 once CASSVDSWNTEAFF TGTGCCAGCAGCGTGGACAGTTGGAACACTGAAGCTTTCTTT
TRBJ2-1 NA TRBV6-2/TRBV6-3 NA CASSSRGNEQFF TGTGCCAGCAGTTCCAGGGGTAATGAGCAGTTCTTC
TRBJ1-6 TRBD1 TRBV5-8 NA CASSPDRVKGSPLHF TGTGCCAGCAGCCCGGACAGGGTTAAAGGATCACCCCTCCACTTT
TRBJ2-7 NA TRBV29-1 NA CSVGAGNYEQYF TGCAGCGTTGGGGCAGGGAATTACGAGCAGTACTTC
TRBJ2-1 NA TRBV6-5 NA CASRGLSRDEQFF TGTGCCAGCAGGGGTTTAAGCAGGGATGAGCAGTTCTTC
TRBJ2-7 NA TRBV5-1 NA CASSVQGISGEQYF TGCGCCAGCAGCGTACAGGGAATCTCGGGGGAGCAGTACTTC
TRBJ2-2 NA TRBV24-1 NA CATRGSGPYTGELFF TGTGCCACCCGAGGATCCGGGCCCTACACCGGGGAGCTGTTTTTT
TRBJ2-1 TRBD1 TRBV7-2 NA CASSPGGPQQFF TGTGCCAGCAGCCCAGGGGGACCTCAGCAGTTCTTC
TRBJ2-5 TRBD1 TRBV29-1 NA CSVGVSTGTFRETQYF TGCAGCGTTGGGGTCTCGACAGGGACCTTCCGGGAGACCCAGTACTTC
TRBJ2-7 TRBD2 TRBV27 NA CASSKLSAGGTHEQYF TGTGCCAGCAGTAAACTCTCAGCGGGAGGAACCCACGAGCAGTACTTC
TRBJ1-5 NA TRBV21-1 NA CASSPRGGVNQPQHF TGTGCCAGCAGCCCTCGTGGGGGGGTCAATCAGCCCCAGCATTTT
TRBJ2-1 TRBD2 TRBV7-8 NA CASSALAGSSNEQFF TGTGCCAGCAGCGCCCTAGCGGGAAGCAGCAATGAGCAGTTCTTC
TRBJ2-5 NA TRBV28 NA CASTPPGLQETQYF TGTGCCAGTACCCCCCCCGGCTTACAAGAGACCCAGTACTTC
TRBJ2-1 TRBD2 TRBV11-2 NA CASSKTSESSTDEQFF TGTGCCAGCAGCAAGACTAGCGAGAGTTCTACGGATGAGCAGTTCTTC
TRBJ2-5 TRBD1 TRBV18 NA CASSPPTRGRETQYF TGTGCCAGCTCACCACCAACGAGGGGGCGGGAGACCCAGTACTTC
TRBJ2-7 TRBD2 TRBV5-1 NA CASSTGLAGGYEQYF TGCGCCAGCAGCACGGGACTAGCGGGGGGGTACGAGCAGTACTTC
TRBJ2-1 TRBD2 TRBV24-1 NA CATSDATSGPYNEQFF TGTGCCACCAGTGACGCAACTAGCGGACCGTACAATGAGCAGTTCTTC